Detailed here is one TCR beta chain. RNA in its total form was extracted from whole blood, and T cells were not sorted. The sample originates from a study of monozygotic twins with inflammatory bowel disease. The CDR3 totals 14 residues. CDR1 is DFQATT, CDR2 SNEGSKA, per germline (reference sequence). There were roughly 3.5 ug of total RNA used for each TCR library. Through template switching, UMIs that included a 6-nucleotide sample barcode were added. TCRdb re-called the 5' RACE reads; one entry per CDR3 protein, DNA not given. This sample's clone table lists a few hundred thousand distinct CDR3 sequences.

This receptor was taken from a human donor with ulcerative colitis or Crohn's disease, or a healthy co-twin of an affected twin (not recorded which). This chain joins TRBV20-1 and TRBJ2-7; lacking DNA, the TRBD1 call made by TCRdb goes unchecked. Sequenced material: blood. CDR3 sequence reads: CSARVGGASYEQYF.